Presented here are 6 T cell receptor beta chains from one specimen sequenced in a study of T cell repertoires in cytomegalovirus infection. Their recognized antigens are unknown. MiXCR, applied by TCRdb to the reads, yields one record per CDR3 protein. The repertoire holds a few hundred thousand distinct CDR3 sequences, with 40% as singletons. The sequenced sample was cultured PBMCs, obtained from culture after CMV antigen stimulation. The receptor source for this set is a human donor in good health (CMV status not recorded). Some clones in this sample may be carry-over from other donors' samples.

This clonotype has ten or more counts. J is TRBJ1-1 and V is TRBV7-2, with TRBD1 identical over 7 bases. The V segment lost 3 bases and the J segment 1 base; nucleotides outside the gene matches: 5. Per the germline V gene, CDR1 is SGHTA and CDR2 is FQGNSA. This CDR3 is 15 amino acids long. DNA of the CDR3: TGTGCCAGCAGCTTTTCAGGGGGTTCGAACACTGAAGCTTTCTTT. Its translation: CASSFSGGSNTEAFF. The full variable domain, its missing parts supplied by reference TRBV7-2 and TRBJ1-1, is GAGVSQSPSNKVTEKGKDVELRCDPISGHTALYWYRQSLGQGLEFLIYFQGNSAPDKSGLPSDRFSAERTGGSVSTLTIQRTQQEDSAVYLCASSFSGGSNTEAFFGQGTRLTVV.

CDR3 bases: TGTGCCAGCAGTTTAATCCCCCGGGACAGGGACACCTTC. It yields the protein CASSLIPRDRDTF. The chain employs TRBV12-3 or TRBV12-4 and TRBJ1-2; 9 nucleotides match TRBD1. V lost 2 bases, J lost 12 bases, and 7 bases stayed unmatched. The CDR3 runs to 13 residues.

This clonotype was observed a handful of times. V gene TRBV7-6 combines with J gene TRBJ2-1; 7 bases are shared with TRBD2. The CDR3 totals 15 residues. Germline V gives CDR1 SGHVS, CDR2 FNYEAQ. V shed 5 bases and J 9 bases; nucleotides not matched to a gene: 13. The CDR3 spells CASSRRDYALGEQFF. The CDR3 DNA reads TGTGCCAGCAGCCGCCGGGACTATGCCCTCGGTGAGCAGTTCTTC.

The rearrangement uses TRBV15 and TRBJ1-5, with D possibly matching TRBD1 (5 bases). From germline, CDR1 is LNHNV and CDR2 YYDKDF (reference sequence). The CDR3 totals 17 residues. Trimming stripped 0 bases from V and 9 bases from J, with 21 bases between. The CDR3 is CATSRDGARVAGLPQHF. In DNA, the CDR3 is TGTGCCACCAGCAGAGATGGGGCCAGGGTTGCGGGATTGCCCCAGCATTTT.

This clonotype came up many times. This chain links TRBV12-3 or TRBV12-4 with TRBJ2-7; the match to TRBD1 covers 7 bases. The CDR3 totals 14 residues. After removal of 5 bases from V and 0 bases from J, the junction contained 4 bases not matched to a gene. As DNA, the CDR3 is TGTGCCAGCAGTCCACAGGGGCCCTCCTACGAGCAGTACTTC. Its protein product is CASSPQGPSYEQYF.

V and J are TRBV6-1 and TRBJ2-5, with a possible D match to TRBD1 (5 bases). The ends were cut back, 1 base at V and 5 bases at J, with 8 bases in the middle. Germline V gene sequence: CDR1 MNHNS, CDR2 SASEGT. This CDR3 has 13 residues. CDR3 region: CASSEDRWETQYF. CDR3 coding DNA: TGTGCCAGCAGTGAAGACAGGTGGGAGACCCAGTACTTC.